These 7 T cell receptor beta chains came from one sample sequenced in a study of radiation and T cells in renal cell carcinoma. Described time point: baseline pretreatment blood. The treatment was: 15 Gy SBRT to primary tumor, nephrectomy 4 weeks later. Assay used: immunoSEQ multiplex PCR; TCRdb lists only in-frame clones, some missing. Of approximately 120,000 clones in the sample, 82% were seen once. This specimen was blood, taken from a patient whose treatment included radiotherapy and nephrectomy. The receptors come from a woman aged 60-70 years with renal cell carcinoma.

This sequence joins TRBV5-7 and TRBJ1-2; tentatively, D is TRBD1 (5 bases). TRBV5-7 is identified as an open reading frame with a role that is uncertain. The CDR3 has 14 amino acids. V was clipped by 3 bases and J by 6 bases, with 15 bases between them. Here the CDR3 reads CASSSLGRDNGYTF. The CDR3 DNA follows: TGTGCCAGCAGCTCATTAGGCAGGGATAATGGCTACACCTTC.

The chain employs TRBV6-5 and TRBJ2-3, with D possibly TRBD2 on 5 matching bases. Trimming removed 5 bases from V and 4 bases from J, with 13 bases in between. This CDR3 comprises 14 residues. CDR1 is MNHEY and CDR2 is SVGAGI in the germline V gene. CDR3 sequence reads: CASSPFSGADTQYF. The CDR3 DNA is TGTGCCAGCAGTCCGTTCTCCGGGGCAGATACGCAGTATTTT.

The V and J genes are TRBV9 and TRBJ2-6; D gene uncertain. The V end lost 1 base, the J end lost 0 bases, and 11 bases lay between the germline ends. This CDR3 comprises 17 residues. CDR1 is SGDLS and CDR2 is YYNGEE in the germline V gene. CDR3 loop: CASSVNGNYSGANVLTF. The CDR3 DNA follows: TGTGCCAGCAGCGTAAACGGCAACTACTCTGGGGCCAACGTCCTGACTTTC.

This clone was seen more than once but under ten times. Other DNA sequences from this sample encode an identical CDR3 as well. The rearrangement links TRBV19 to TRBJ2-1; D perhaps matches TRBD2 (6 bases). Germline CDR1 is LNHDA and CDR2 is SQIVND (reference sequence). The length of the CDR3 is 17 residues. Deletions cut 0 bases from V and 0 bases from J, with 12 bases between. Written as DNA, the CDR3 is TGTGCCAGTAGTATAGATAGCGGCGGGGACTCCTACAATGAGCAGTTCTTC. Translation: CASSIDSGGDSYNEQFF.

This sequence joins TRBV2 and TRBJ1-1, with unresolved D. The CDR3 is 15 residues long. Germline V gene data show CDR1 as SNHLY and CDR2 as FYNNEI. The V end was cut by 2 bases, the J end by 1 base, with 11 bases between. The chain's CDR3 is CASSEWAGQNTEAFF. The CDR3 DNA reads TGTGCCAGCAGTGAATGGGCAGGCCAGAACACTGAAGCTTTCTTT.

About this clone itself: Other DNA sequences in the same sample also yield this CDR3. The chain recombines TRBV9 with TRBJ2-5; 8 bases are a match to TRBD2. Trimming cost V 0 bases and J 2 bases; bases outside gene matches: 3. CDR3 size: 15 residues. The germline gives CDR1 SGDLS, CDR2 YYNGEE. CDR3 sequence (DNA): TGTGCCAGCAGCGTAGCGGGAGGGAGACAAGAGACCCAGTACTTC. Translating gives CASSVAGGRQETQYF. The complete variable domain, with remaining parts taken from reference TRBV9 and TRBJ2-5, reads DSGVTQTPKHLITATGQRVTLRCSPRSGDLSVYWYQQSLDQGLQFLIQYYNGEERAKGNILERFSAQQFPDLHSELNLSSLELGDSALYFCASSVAGGRQETQYFGPGTRLLVL.

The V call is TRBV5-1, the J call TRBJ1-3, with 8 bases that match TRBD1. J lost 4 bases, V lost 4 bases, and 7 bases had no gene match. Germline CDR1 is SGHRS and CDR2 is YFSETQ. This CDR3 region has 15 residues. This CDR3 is CASSPGQGLGNTIYF. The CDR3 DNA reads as TGCGCCAGCAGCCCCGGACAGGGTTTAGGAAACACCATATATTTT.